The next 19 T cell receptor beta chains were all read from a single sample in a study of blood T cell repertoires in COVID-19. Measured with immunoSEQ multiplex PCR; TCRdb has only the in-frame clones, and not every one. The sample has around 290,000 clones; 86% are singletons. The specimen sequenced was PBMCs or T cells enriched from blood (not recorded which). The source of these receptors is a woman aged 18-29 years who had recovered from COVID-19.

The chain recombines TRBV29-1 with TRBJ2-7; 9 bases fit TRBD1. Trimming removed 7 bases from V and 6 bases from J; junction bases left unmatched: 16. This CDR3 contains 15 residues. Germline V gene lookup returns CDR1 SQVTM and CDR2 ANQGSEA. The CDR3 DNA follows: TGCAGCGCCACCTTGGGGGGGACAGGGAGGATCGAGCAGTACTTC. Residues: CSATLGGTGRIEQYF.

J is TRBJ2-1 and V is TRBV4-1, with 8 bases that match TRBD2. Trimming at V came to 1 base and at J to 3 bases, leaving 5 bases not matched to a gene. The V gene's germline CDR1 is MGHRA and CDR2 YSYEKL. The CDR3 has 16 residues. The CDR3 region has the DNA TGCGCCAGCAGCCAAGCTGAGGCGGGGGGCTACAATGAGCAGTTCTTC. Translation gives CASSQAEAGGYNEQFF.

The J gene is TRBJ2-1, the V gene TRBV6-5; the D is unclear. This CDR3 is built from 15 residues. CDR1 is MNHEY, CDR2 SVGAGI, per germline. With 0 bases removed from V and 3 bases from J, the gap between germline ends came to 9 bases. CDR3 loop: CASSYSPEIYNEQFF. CDR3 sequence (DNA): TGTGCCAGCAGTTACTCCCCGGAGATCTACAATGAGCAGTTCTTC.

V and J are TRBV9 and TRBJ2-7, with TRBD2 identical over 8 bases. The V gene end was trimmed by 0 bases and the J gene end by 5 bases; junction bases not matched to a gene: 10. The CDR3 is 16 residues long. Germline V gives CDR1 SGDLS, CDR2 YYNGEE. CDR3 sequence reads: CASSVDGTRALNEQYF. The CDR3 region has the DNA TGTGCCAGCAGCGTAGATGGGACTAGGGCACTCAACGAGCAGTACTTC.

This sequence joins TRBV9 and TRBJ2-1; 10 nucleotides line up with TRBD2. J gave up 9 bases and V 2 bases, and 8 bases lay outside the gene matches. CDR3 size: 15 residues. CDR1 and CDR2 from the germline V gene are SGDLS and YYNGEE. The CDR3 DNA reads TGTGCCAGCAGCGTTCGGACTAGCGGATTCGGTGAGCAGTTCTTC. Protein sequence: CASSVRTSGFGEQFF.

V gene TRBV28 combines with J gene TRBJ2-3; D is unresolved. The CDR3 extends over 15 amino acids. Germline assignment: CDR1 MDHEN and CDR2 SYDVKM. The V gene lost 1 base and the J gene lost 2 bases, with 10 bases spanning the gap. This CDR3 reads CASSLSSQNTDTQYF. In DNA, the CDR3 is TGTGCCAGCAGTTTATCCTCCCAGAACACAGATACGCAGTATTTT.

This clone has just one count. Written as DNA, the CDR3 is TGTGCCAGCAGTCCGTGGAGGAACCAAGAGACCCAGTACTTC. Translating it yields CASSPWRNQETQYF. V and J are TRBV27 and TRBJ2-5; a weak D match, TRBD2 (5 bases). Germline lookup yields CDR1 MNHEY and CDR2 SMNVEV (reference sequence). This CDR3 has 14 amino acids. The germline V and J ends were trimmed by 5 bases and 0 bases, with 10 bases remaining between them.

The rearrangement links TRBV27 to TRBJ2-7, with TRBD1 matching over 9 bases. The CDR3 contains 14 residues. Unmatched junction bases numbered 3, after V lost 2 bases and J lost 4 bases. Germline loops: CDR1 MNHEY, CDR2 SMNVEV (reference sequence). The CDR3 DNA reads TGTGCCAGCAGTTTAATGGACAGGGGTTACGAGCAGTACTTC. It encodes CASSLMDRGYEQYF.

The chain employs TRBV5-4 and TRBJ2-7; D is perhaps TRBD1 (6 bases). The CDR3 has 12 amino acids. V was trimmed by 3 bases and J by 4 bases, leaving 8 bases between them. Per the germline V gene, CDR1 is SGHNT and CDR2 is YYREEE (reference sequence). The CDR3 DNA is TGTGCCAGCAGCTCCACAGGGTACGAGCAGTACTTC. This gives the protein CASSSTGYEQYF. Supplemented by reference TRBV5-4 and TRBJ2-7, the full variable domain reads ETGVTQSPTHLIKTRGQQVTLRCSSQSGHNTVSWYQQALGQGPQFIFQYYREEENGRGNFPPRFSGLQFPNYSSELNVNALELDDSALYLCASSSTGYEQYFGPGTRLTVT.

The genes are TRBV4-3 and TRBJ2-3; TRBD2 is a possible D gene (6 bases). V was pared by 1 base and J by 2 bases, with 19 bases between. Germline V gene data show CDR1 as LGHNA and CDR2 as YSLEER. The CDR3 is 18 amino acids. This chain's CDR3 is CASSQGVNGGVITDTQYF. DNA for the CDR3: TGCGCCAGCAGCCAAGGGGTCAATGGCGGGGTGATCACAGATACGCAGTATTTT.

This chain uses TRBV9 with TRBJ2-5; D call uncertain. Trimming pared 0 bases from V and 2 bases from J, leaving 5 bases between. Looked up from germline, CDR1 is SGDLS and CDR2 is YYNGEE. This CDR3 region has 13 residues. The CDR3 loop reads CASSVAQQETQYF. The CDR3 bases are TGTGCCAGCAGCGTAGCACAGCAAGAGACCCAGTACTTC.

The rearrangement uses TRBV11-2 and TRBJ2-7; 7 positions agree with TRBD1. The CDR3 sequence is 15 residues long. Germline V lookup: CDR1 SGHAT, CDR2 FQNNGV. Trimming removed 6 bases from V and 1 base from J; junction bases left unmatched: 9. CDR3 bases: TGTGCCAGCAGTCGCGACCGGGACAGTTCCTACGAGCAGTACTTC. Its translation is CASSRDRDSSYEQYF.

The chain uses TRBV30 and TRBJ1-2; D perhaps matches TRBD1 (5 bases). The CDR3 loop spans 13 amino acids. Looked up from germline, CDR1 is GTSNPN and CDR2 is SVGIG (reference sequence). V was trimmed by 1 base and J by 8 bases, leaving 14 bases between them. The CDR3 region has the DNA TGTGCCTGGAGTGAGTACAGGCAGGGAGGCTACACCTTC. Protein sequence: CAWSEYRQGGYTF.

The rearrangement links TRBV29-1 to TRBJ2-4, with TRBD1 matching 8 bases. V was pared by 6 bases and J by 8 bases, with 12 bases of the junction left unmatched. The CDR3 totals 14 residues. Germline-derived CDR1 and CDR2 are SQVTM and ANQGSEA. CDR3 nucleotide sequence: TGCAGCGTATATCGACAGGGGATAAAGGACATTCAGTACTTC. Amino acid sequence: CSVYRQGIKDIQYF.

The chain is built from TRBV27 and TRBJ1-1; D remains unclear. The V end was cut by 3 bases, the J end by 1 base, with 9 bases between. The CDR3 sequence is 14 residues long. In germline, CDR1 is MNHEY, CDR2 SMNVEV (reference sequence). This CDR3 reads CASSFLGANTEAFF. DNA for the CDR3: TGTGCCAGCAGTTTCCTTGGAGCGAACACTGAAGCTTTCTTT.

V gene TRBV5-1 combines with J gene TRBJ1-1; a weak D match, TRBD1 (6 bases). CDR3 length: 17 residues. Germline values: CDR1 SGHRS, CDR2 YFSETQ. V lost 2 bases to trimming and J lost 0 bases, with 17 bases between them. The CDR3 DNA reads TGCGCCAGCAGCTTTGGGGGCTTTCCAGATATGAACACTGAAGCTTTCTTT. Its translation is CASSFGGFPDMNTEAFF.

The J gene is TRBJ2-5, the V gene TRBV7-9; D possibly corresponds to TRBD1 (6 bases). CDR1 and CDR2 (germline): SEHNR, FQNEAQ (reference sequence). The V end was cut by 7 bases, the J end by 5 bases, with 17 bases between. The CDR3 length is 14 residues. In DNA form, the CDR3 reads TGTGCCAGCAAAGGGGACATCCCAAGGGAGACCCAGTACTTC. It specifies CASKGDIPRETQYF.

The chain is built from TRBV19 and TRBJ1-4, with D possibly being TRBD1 (6 bases). Germline V gene data show CDR1 as LNHDA and CDR2 as SQIVND (reference sequence). The CDR3 runs to 14 residues. V was cut by 7 bases and J by 8 bases, with 17 bases left in between. The CDR3 coding sequence is TGTGCCAGTAAAGTTCAGGGGACAAGGGAAAAACTGTTTTTT. Protein: CASKVQGTREKLFF.

In its sample, this clone was seen a few times. As DNA, the CDR3 is TGTGCCAGCGCTGACAGGGGGACCGGGGAGCTGTTTTTT. It encodes CASADRGTGELFF. This sequence joins TRBV21-1 and TRBJ2-2; the table's D call of TRBD1 was not tested on the DNA. TRBV21-1 corresponds to a pseudogene. The CDR3 totals 13 residues.